These T cell receptor beta chains were read from a single sample in a study of blood T cell repertoires in COVID-19. Repertoires were generated with immunoSEQ multiplex PCR, while TCRdb's copy carries only in-frame clones and drops some. The profile shows around 170,000 clones, about four fifths of them singletons. Sequenced sample: peripheral blood. The receptor source for this set is a man aged 65 to 79 with active or convalescent COVID-19. Both conserved end residues are part of each CDR3. A D gene is named only where the DNA matches it firmly. Clone size, where shown, is once, few, many, or a class for clones that have expanded.

DNA: TGTGCCAGCAGCTTAGCTGGGGCAGCCACCGGGGAGCTGTTTTTT
CDR3: CASSLAGAATGELFF
size: .
D: .
J: TRBJ2-2
V: TRBV7-2

DNA: TGTGCCAGTAATTTGGGACAGGGGGTTGATGATGGCTACACCTTC
CDR3: CASNLGQGVDDGYTF
size: few
D: TRBD1
J: TRBJ1-2
V: TRBV19

DNA: TGTGCCAGCAGCTTGGAGCGGGACTCTGGGGCCAACGTCCTGACTTTC
CDR3: CASSLERDSGANVLTF
size: .
D: TRBD2
J: TRBJ2-6
V: TRBV5-4

DNA: TGTGCCAGCAGCCTCAGGGTCGAGGAGACCCAGTACTTC
CDR3: CASSLRVEETQYF
size: .
D: .
J: TRBJ2-5
V: TRBV27

DNA: TGTGCCAGCAGCGATCCGCCCGGGACAGCGAACACTGAAGCTTTCTTT
CDR3: CASSDPPGTANTEAFF
size: .
D: TRBD1
J: TRBJ1-1
V: TRBV7-9

DNA: TGTGCCAGCAGCTTCACGACAGGGGTTAATCAGCCCCAGCATTTT
CDR3: CASSFTTGVNQPQHF
size: .
D: TRBD1
J: TRBJ1-5
V: TRBV7-2

DNA: TGTGCCAGCAGGCCGACAGGGCAACCCTACGAGCAGTACTTC
CDR3: CASRPTGQPYEQYF
size: .
D: TRBD1
J: TRBJ2-7
V: TRBV6-5

DNA: TGTGCCAGCAGCTTAGTTGAATTAGGACTCGGCTACACCTTC
CDR3: CASSLVELGLGYTF
size: few
D: .
J: TRBJ1-2
V: TRBV11-2

DNA: TGTGCCACGAGTCGGAACAGGGGATTAAACACTGAAGCTTTCTTT
CDR3: CATSRNRGLNTEAFF
size: .
D: TRBD1
J: TRBJ1-1
V: TRBV6-5

DNA: TGTGCCAGCTCAGCACAGGGGGCAGATGCAGATACGCAGTATTTT
CDR3: CASSAQGADADTQYF
size: .
D: TRBD1
J: TRBJ2-3
V: TRBV18

DNA: TGTGCCATCAGAGGAACCAGGGTCACCGCCGATACGCAGTATTTT
CDR3: CAIRGTRVTADTQYF
size: once
D: .
J: TRBJ2-3
V: TRBV10-3

DNA: TGTGCCAGCAGAGAAGCTAGCTCATATGAGCAGTTCTTC
CDR3: CASREASSYEQFF
size: .
D: .
J: TRBJ2-1
V: TRBV25-1

DNA: TGTGCCAGCAGCTTGCAACCCCAGGGGGCTGTCACAGATACGCAGTATTTT
CDR3: CASSLQPQGAVTDTQYF
size: .
D: TRBD1
J: TRBJ2-3
V: TRBV5-5

DNA: TGTGCCAGTAGTCCAGGGTTTGGGAACACTGAAGCTTTCTTT
CDR3: CASSPGFGNTEAFF
size: .
D: .
J: TRBJ1-1
V: TRBV19

DNA: TGTGCCACCAGCGCAGGGGGAACCTACAATGAGCAGTTCTTC
CDR3: CATSAGGTYNEQFF
size: .
D: TRBD1
J: TRBJ2-1
V: TRBV24-1

DNA: TGCGCCAGCAGCCAAACCGGGACACACACTGAAGCTTTCTTT
CDR3: CASSQTGTHTEAFF
size: .
D: .
J: TRBJ1-1
V: TRBV4-3

DNA: TGTGCCACCGGACAGGATGCCTACGAGCAGTACTTC
CDR3: CATGQDAYEQYF
size: .
D: TRBD1
J: TRBJ2-7
V: TRBV28

DNA: TGTGCCAGCAGCTCCTGGACACAACATAACAATGAGCAGTTCTTC
CDR3: CASSSWTQHNNEQFF
size: once
D: .
J: TRBJ2-1
V: TRBV5-4

DNA: TGTGCCAGCAGCTTAATGAGGCCCCCAGATACGCAGTATTTT
CDR3: CASSLMRPPDTQYF
size: .
D: .
J: TRBJ2-3
V: TRBV7-3

DNA: TGTGCCAGCTCACCTAGTGGGCTGGCAGATACGCAGTATTTT
CDR3: CASSPSGLADTQYF
size: .
D: .
J: TRBJ2-3
V: TRBV18

DNA: TGTGCCAGCAGCCACGGCTACGAGCAGTACTTC
CDR3: CASSHGYEQYF
size: once
D: .
J: TRBJ2-7
V: TRBV4-2

DNA: TGTGCCAGCAGCTTAGGGTTGGGCGTCTCTGGAAACACCATATATTTT
CDR3: CASSLGLGVSGNTIYF
size: .
D: .
J: TRBJ1-3
V: TRBV7-8

DNA: TGTGCCAGCAACCCGGTCGCGGCACCGGGGACTGAAGCTTTCTTT
CDR3: CASNPVAAPGTEAFF
size: .
D: .
J: TRBJ1-1
V: TRBV28

DNA: TGTGCCACCAGCACAGGGGGCAGCACCTACGAGCAGTACTTC
CDR3: CATSTGGSTYEQYF
size: few
D: TRBD1
J: TRBJ2-7
V: TRBV15

DNA: TGTGCCAGCAGCATTGGGCCGAATGAAAAACTGTTTTTT
CDR3: CASSIGPNEKLFF
size: once
D: .
J: TRBJ1-4
V: TRBV7-6

DNA: TGTGCCAGCAGCTTAGCCGCGGCTTGGGGGGTAGCGGGAGTATCGGGGCAGTTCTTC
CDR3: CASSLAAAWGVAGVSGQFF
size: .
D: TRBD2
J: TRBJ2-1
V: TRBV7-6

DNA: TGTGCCAGCAGCTCACAGGGGGACCTAAATGAAAAACTGTTTTTT
CDR3: CASSSQGDLNEKLFF
size: .
D: TRBD1
J: TRBJ1-4
V: TRBV2